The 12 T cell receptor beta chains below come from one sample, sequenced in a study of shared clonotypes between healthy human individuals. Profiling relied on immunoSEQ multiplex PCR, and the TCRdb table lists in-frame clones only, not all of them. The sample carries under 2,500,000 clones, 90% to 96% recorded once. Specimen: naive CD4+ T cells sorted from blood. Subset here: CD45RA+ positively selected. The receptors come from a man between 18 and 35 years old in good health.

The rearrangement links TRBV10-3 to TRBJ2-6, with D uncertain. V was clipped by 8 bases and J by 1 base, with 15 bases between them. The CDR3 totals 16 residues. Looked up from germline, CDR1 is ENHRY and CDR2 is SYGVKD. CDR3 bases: TGTGCCATCTCTCCGGCCACAATATCTGGGGCCAACGTCCTGACTTTC. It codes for CAISPATISGANVLTF.

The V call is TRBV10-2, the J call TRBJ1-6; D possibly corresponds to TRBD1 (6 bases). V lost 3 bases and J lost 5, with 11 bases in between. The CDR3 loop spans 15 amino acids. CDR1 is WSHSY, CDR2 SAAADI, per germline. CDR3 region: CASSDFRGNNSPLHF. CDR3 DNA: TGCGCCAGCAGTGATTTCAGGGGAAATAATTCACCCCTCCACTTT.

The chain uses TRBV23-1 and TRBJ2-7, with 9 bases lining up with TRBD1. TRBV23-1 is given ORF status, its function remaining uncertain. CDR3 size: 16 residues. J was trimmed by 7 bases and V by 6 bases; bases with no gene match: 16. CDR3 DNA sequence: TGCGCCAGCAGACAAACTTCCGGGACAGGGTTTATGGAGCAGTACTTC. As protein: CASRQTSGTGFMEQYF.

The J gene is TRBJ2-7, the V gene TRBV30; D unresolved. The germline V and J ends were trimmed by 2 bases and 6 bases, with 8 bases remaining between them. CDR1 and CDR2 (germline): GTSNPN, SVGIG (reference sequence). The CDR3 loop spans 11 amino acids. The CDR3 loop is CAWSRESEQYF. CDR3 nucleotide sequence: TGTGCCTGGAGTAGGGAAAGCGAGCAGTACTTC.

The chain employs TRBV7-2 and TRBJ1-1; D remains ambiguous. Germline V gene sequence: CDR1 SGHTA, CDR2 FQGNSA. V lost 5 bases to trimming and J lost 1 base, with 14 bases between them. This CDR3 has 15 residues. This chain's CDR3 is CASSRPGRANTEAFF. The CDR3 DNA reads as TGTGCCAGCAGCCGCCCCGGGAGGGCGAACACTGAAGCTTTCTTT.

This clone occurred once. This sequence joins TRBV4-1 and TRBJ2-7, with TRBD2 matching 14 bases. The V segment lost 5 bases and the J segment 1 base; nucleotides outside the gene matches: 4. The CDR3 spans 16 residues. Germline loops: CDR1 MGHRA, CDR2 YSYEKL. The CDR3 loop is CASSRGTSGSSYEQYF. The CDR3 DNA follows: TGCGCCAGCAGCAGGGGGACTAGCGGGAGTTCCTACGAGCAGTACTTC.

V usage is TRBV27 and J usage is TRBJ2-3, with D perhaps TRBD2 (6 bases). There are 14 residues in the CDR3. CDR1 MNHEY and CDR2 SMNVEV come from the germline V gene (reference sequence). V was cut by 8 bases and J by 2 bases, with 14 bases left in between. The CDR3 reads CASALGGATDTQYF. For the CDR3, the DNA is TGTGCCAGCGCCCTCGGCGGGGCCACAGATACGCAGTATTTT.

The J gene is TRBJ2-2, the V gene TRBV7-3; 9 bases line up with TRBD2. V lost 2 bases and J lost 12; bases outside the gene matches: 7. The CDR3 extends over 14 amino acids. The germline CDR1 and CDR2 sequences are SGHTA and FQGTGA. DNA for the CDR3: TGTGCCAGCAGCTTACATGGGGCGGGAGGGAAGCTGTTTTTT. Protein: CASSLHGAGGKLFF.

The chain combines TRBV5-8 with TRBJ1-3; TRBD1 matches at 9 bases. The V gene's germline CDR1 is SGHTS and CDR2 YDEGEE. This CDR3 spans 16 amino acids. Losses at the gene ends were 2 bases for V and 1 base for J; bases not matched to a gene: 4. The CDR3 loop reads CASSFGTGFSGNTIYF. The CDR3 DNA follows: TGTGCCAGCAGCTTTGGGACAGGGTTTTCTGGAAACACCATATATTTT.

For the CDR3, the DNA is TGTGCCAGCAGCTCCTACAGGGAAGAAAAACTGTTTTTT. Residues: CASSSYREEKLFF. The rearrangement joins TRBV5-6 to TRBJ1-4, with D possibly TRBD1 on 6 matching bases. Trimming removed 3 bases from V and 8 bases from J, with 11 bases in between. The germline CDR1 and CDR2 sequences are SGHDT and YYEEEE. The length of the CDR3 is 13 residues.

DNA for the CDR3: TGTGCCAGCAGCTTTGGAGAAGGACACCCCCTTTTCTACGAGCAGTACTTC. It yields the protein CASSFGEGHPLFYEQYF. The V and J genes are TRBV7-6 and TRBJ2-7, with D possibly TRBD1 on 5 matching bases. The V gene lost 3 bases and the J gene lost 3 bases, with 21 bases spanning the gap. The CDR3 sequence is 17 residues long. Germline assignment: CDR1 SGHVS and CDR2 FNYEAQ.

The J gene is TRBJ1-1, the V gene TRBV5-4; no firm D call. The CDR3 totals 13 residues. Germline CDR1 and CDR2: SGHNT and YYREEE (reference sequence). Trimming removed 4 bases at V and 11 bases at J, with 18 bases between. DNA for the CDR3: TGTGCCAGCAGCCGTACGGCGTTCGAGAAGGCTTTCTTT. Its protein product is CASSRTAFEKAFF.